This TCR beta chain comes out of a study of radiation and T cells in renal cell carcinoma. Germline CDR1 is MNHNY and CDR2 is SVGAGI (reference sequence). V dropped 8 bases and J dropped 6; count of bases not matched to a gene: 2. CDR3 length: 13 residues. Specified time point: blood 4 weeks post-SBRT, at nephrectomy. Treatment reported: 15 Gy SBRT to primary tumor, nephrectomy 4 weeks later. Nephrectomy followed 15 Gy stereotactic body radiation by 4 weeks. Blood was sampled at baseline, 2 weeks and 4 weeks after SBRT. Clear cell pathology was present in this patient's renal cell carcinoma. Study-wide findings and caveats: In blood, top tumor clones expanded by 2 weeks, shrinking by 4.

The sample holds a few counts of this clone. Its matching antigen is unknown. The same CDR3 arises from other DNA sequences in this sample as well. Profiled with immunoSEQ multiplex PCR; TCRdb holds only in-frame clones, not every one. The sample consists of over 90,000 clones, approximately 82% of them appearing once. The sequencing here drew on blood, taken from a patient whose treatment included radiotherapy and nephrectomy. The chain recombines TRBV6-6 with TRBJ2-3; 13 bases are a match to TRBD2. The origin of this receptor is a man aged 55 to 70 with renal cell carcinoma. In DNA, the CDR3 is TGTGCCAGCCTGACTAGCGGGAGGGATACGCAGTATTTT. It translates to CASLTSGRDTQYF.